A single T cell receptor beta chain is shown here with its context. Its specificity is unknown. Sorting of CD4+ naive, central memory, regulatory and stem cell-like memory cells was performed via CD45RO/CCR7/CD25/CD127/CD95/CD27. The record originates from a study of beta chain features in type 1 diabetes. General study points: Among patients, naive, central memory and Treg TCRB repertoires appeared more similar than among healthy donors. VDJ junctions from patients with type 1 diabetes contained fewer insertions and more deletions.

Since all of the isolated RNA was reverse transcribed, expressed TCRB transcripts were what got sequenced. The protocol was immunoSEQ multiplex PCR, while the TCRdb copy is restricted to in-frame clones and leaves out a portion. The sample records around 300,000 clones, roughly 8% being singletons. Material for sequencing was central memory CD4+ T cells from blood. This TCR was recovered from a woman under 30 in good health.

The CDR3 sequence: CASSHHPNRRTKSPVLTF. The CDR3 nucleotides are TGCGCCAGCAGCCACCACCCAAACCGACGAACAAAATCCCCCGTCCTGACTTTC. This chain joins TRBV4-3 and TRBJ2-6; unclear D gene. Germline CDR1 LGHNA, CDR2 YSLEER. V lost 3 bases and J lost 12, with 27 bases in between. This CDR3 is 18 amino acids long.